Below are 21 T cell receptor beta chains sequenced from a single sample in a study of blood T cells in healthy people across ages. It was with a sample-barcoded 5' primer and a J-beta primer mix that a second PCR of roughly 6 to 11 cycles was run. In TCRdb, the 5' RACE reads were re-called with MiXCR into one record per CDR3 protein. The table records over 1,500,000 distinct CDR3 sequences, roughly 52% of them present only once. Sequencing used blood. These receptors were taken from a middle-aged woman in good health.

Ten or more counts support this clonotype. The chain is built from TRBV7-2 and TRBJ2-7; the match to TRBD1 covers 7 bases. The CDR3 sequence is 15 residues long. V trimming: 1 base; J trimming: 3 bases; junction bases outside the gene matches: 6. The germline V gene encodes CDR1 SGHTA and CDR2 FQGNSA. CDR3 DNA sequence: TGTGCCAGCAGCTTAGTTCCAGGGGGAAACTACGAGCAGTACTTC. This sequence encodes CASSLVPGGNYEQYF.

This rearrangement joins TRBV3-1 to TRBJ2-7; 8 nucleotides agree with TRBD1. V lost 4 bases, J lost 2 bases, and 4 bases stayed unmatched. This CDR3 has 14 amino acids. The germline CDR1 and CDR2 sequences are LGHDT and YNNKEL (reference sequence). The CDR3 DNA follows: TGTGCCAGCAGCCCCGGGGGACAGGCCTACGAGCAGTACTTC. It encodes CASSPGGQAYEQYF.

Note on this clonotype: The junction departs from the called germline gene at one end, perhaps through a read error. The chain couples TRBV27 to TRBJ1-4; D ambiguous. The CDR3 has 13 residues. Germline values: CDR1 MNHEY, CDR2 SMNVEV (reference sequence). The CDR3 bases are TGTGCCAGCCAGTCTTTTACGGGAGAAAAATTGTTTTTT. It specifies CASQSFTGEKLFF.

The chain carries TRBV28 and TRBJ2-7; 7 nucleotides match TRBD1. Unmatched junction bases numbered 7, after V lost 5 bases and J lost 3 bases. Germline V gene sequence: CDR1 MDHEN, CDR2 SYDVKM. The CDR3 has 14 residues. The CDR3 nucleotides are TGTGCCAGCAGTCTGACAGGGCCACGCTACGAGCAGTACTTC. This gives the protein CASSLTGPRYEQYF.

The rearrangement links TRBV25-1 to TRBJ2-3; TRBD2 aligns across 8 bases. The CDR3 spans 14 residues. The V gene's germline CDR1 is MGHDK and CDR2 SYGVNS. J gave up 3 bases and V 3 bases, and 2 bases lay outside the gene matches. The DNA for the CDR3 is TGTGCCAGCAGTGATCGACTAGCGACAGATACGCAGTATTTT. It is translated as CASSDRLATDTQYF.

This clonotype was seen a handful of times. This chain joins TRBV4-3 and TRBJ2-3; D is perhaps TRBD2 (7 bases). This CDR3 spans 17 amino acids. V was clipped by 0 bases and J by 5 bases, with 18 bases between them. The germline CDR1 and CDR2 sequences are LGHNA and YSLEER. This CDR3 reads CASSQDLTGGLRDTQYF. The CDR3 DNA reads as TGCGCCAGCAGCCAAGATCTGACGGGGGGCCTTCGAGATACGCAGTATTTT.

The chain joins TRBV2 to TRBJ2-3, with TRBD2 identical over 9 bases. The germline gives CDR1 SNHLY, CDR2 FYNNEI. This CDR3 is built from 16 residues. V trimming: 1 base; J trimming: 2 bases; junction bases outside the gene matches: 4. CDR3 coding DNA: TGTGCCAGCAGTGAAGGACTAGCGGCTCTCACAGATACGCAGTATTTT. Translation gives CASSEGLAALTDTQYF.

The J gene is TRBJ2-6, the V gene TRBV28; D is unresolved. CDR3 size: 15 residues. Germline CDR1 reads MDHEN; CDR2 reads SYDVKM. V was cut by 9 bases and J by 0 bases, with 12 bases left in between. The CDR3 bases are TGTGCCAGTGTAAGCTACCACTCTGGGGCCAACGTCCTGACTTTC. This codes for CASVSYHSGANVLTF. Looking up the rest from reference TRBV28 and TRBJ2-6 gives the full variable domain: DVKVTQSSRYLVKRTGEKVFLECVQDMDHENMFWYRQDPGLGLRLIYFSYDVKMKEKGDIPEGYSVSREKKERFSLILESASTNQTSMYLCASVSYHSGANVLTFGAGSRLTVL.

Details on this clonotype: One junction end disagrees with the germline gene, perhaps due to a read error. V gene TRBV7-7 combines with J gene TRBJ2-7; D gene unclear. The CDR3 consists of 14 residues. The germline CDR1 and CDR2 sequences are SSHAT and FNYEAQ (reference sequence). CDR3 in DNA: TGTGCTAGCAGCCCACTAAGACAACGCAATGAGCAGTACTTC. It specifies CASSPLRQRNEQYF.

The chain combines TRBV7-3 with TRBJ2-2, with unresolved D. V lost 5 bases and J lost 4, with 8 bases in between. The CDR3 extends over 13 amino acids. The germline gives CDR1 SGHTA, CDR2 FQGTGA. CDR3 nucleotide sequence: TGTGCCAGCAGCGTTGATGGCACCGGGGAGCTGTTTTTT. It codes for CASSVDGTGELFF.

The chain links TRBV18 to TRBJ2-1; TRBD2 agrees at 7 bases. The V segment lost 3 bases and the J segment 0 bases; nucleotides outside the gene matches: 5. CDR1 KGHSH and CDR2 LQKENI come from the germline V gene. CDR3 length: 16 amino acids. CDR3 coding DNA: TGTGCCAGCTCACCGTTATTAGCGGGCTCCTACAATGAGCAGTTCTTC. This sequence encodes CASSPLLAGSYNEQFF.

The chain recombines TRBV9 with TRBJ2-1; 9 bases line up with TRBD2. CDR1 and CDR2 (germline): SGDLS, YYNGEE. The CDR3 has 15 amino acids. Germline trimming cut 4 bases from V and 5 bases from J; bases unmatched to any gene: 7. CDR3 coding DNA: TGTGCCAGCAGCTTTAGCGGGGGTTGGGACAATGAGCAGTTCTTC. As protein: CASSFSGGWDNEQFF. Supplemented by reference TRBV9 and TRBJ2-1, the full variable domain reads DSGVTQTPKHLITATGQRVTLRCSPRSGDLSVYWYQQSLDQGLQFLIQYYNGEERAKGNILERFSAQQFPDLHSELNLSSLELGDSALYFCASSFSGGWDNEQFFGPGTRLTVL.

This clonotype was observed a handful of times. The chain is built from TRBV7-2 and TRBJ1-6, with D unresolved. The V gene lost 1 base and the J gene lost 7 bases, with 8 bases spanning the gap. This CDR3 region has 14 residues. CDR1 and CDR2 (germline): SGHTA, FQGNSA. The CDR3 here is CASSLVEGNSPLHF. For the CDR3, the DNA is TGTGCCAGCAGCTTAGTAGAGGGAAATTCACCCCTCCACTTT.

The rearrangement uses TRBV3-1 and TRBJ2-1, with 11 bases aligning to TRBD2. Germline V CDR1 and CDR2: LGHDT, YNNKEL (reference sequence). The CDR3 length is 16 residues. V lost 2 bases to trimming and J lost 7 bases; unmatched junction nucleotides: 7. As DNA, the CDR3 is TGTGCCAGCAGCCAATTGGTAGCGGGGGGGGGGAATGAGCAGTTCTTC. It translates to CASSQLVAGGGNEQFF.

This chain connects TRBV6-1 to TRBJ2-1; 8 bases match TRBD1. Trimming cost V 4 bases and J 4 bases; bases outside gene matches: 6. The CDR3 length is 15 residues. Germline V gene sequence: CDR1 MNHNS, CDR2 SASEGT. As DNA, the CDR3 is TGTGCCAGCAGTGGCCCGGGACAGGCATACAATGAGCAGTTCTTC. This sequence encodes CASSGPGQAYNEQFF.

V usage is TRBV14 and J usage is TRBJ2-1; D is unresolved. This CDR3 has 16 residues. CDR1 and CDR2 (germline): SGHDN, FVKESK. Trimming cost V 3 bases and J 2 bases, with 14 bases left between them. CDR3 region: CASSHSRLAPYNEQFF. Written as DNA, the CDR3 is TGTGCCAGCAGCCATTCGCGTCTCGCACCCTACAATGAGCAGTTCTTC.

This clonotype was recorded a few times. The chain recombines TRBV6-2 or TRBV6-3 with TRBJ2-1, with 9 nucleotides matching TRBD2. Germline lookup yields CDR1 MNHEY and CDR2 SVGEGT. CDR3 length: 15 amino acids. J lost 7 bases, V lost 2 bases, and 6 bases had no gene match. The CDR3, as DNA: TGTGCCAGCAGTTACGGTAGCGGGGGAGCAAATGAGCAGTTCTTC. It translates to CASSYGSGGANEQFF.

This clonotype was observed a handful of times. V and J are TRBV6-1 and TRBJ1-6; D ambiguous. V gave up 7 bases and J gave up 2 bases, with 3 bases separating them. Germline values: CDR1 MNHNS, CDR2 SASEGT. The CDR3 covers 12 residues. The chain's CDR3 is CASTTYNSPLHF. Here the CDR3 DNA reads TGTGCCAGCACTACCTATAATTCACCCCTCCACTTT.

V gene TRBV6-5 combines with J gene TRBJ1-6, with D perhaps matching TRBD1 (6 bases). This CDR3 spans 13 amino acids. In germline, CDR1 is MNHEY, CDR2 SVGAGI. V lost 5 bases and J lost 10, with 12 bases in between. CDR3 bases: TGTGCCAGCAGTGATGAGGGGGAATCACCCCTCCACTTT. Protein sequence: CASSDEGESPLHF.

The V call is TRBV5-1, the J call TRBJ2-1; perhaps TRBD2 as D (6 bases). The CDR3 is 15 residues long. CDR1 and CDR2 from the germline V gene are SGHRS and YFSETQ. V was pared by 0 bases and J by 7 bases, with 14 bases between. The DNA of the CDR3 is TGCGCCAGCAGCTTGGGGGACTCAGTGGTAAATGAGCAGTTCTTC. Translation gives CASSLGDSVVNEQFF.

The J gene is TRBJ2-5, the V gene TRBV6-6, with D unclear. Germline V gene sequence: CDR1 MNHNY, CDR2 SVGAGI (reference sequence). The CDR3 has 14 amino acids. Deletions cut 5 bases from V and 1 base from J, with 11 bases between. The DNA for the CDR3 is TGTGCCAGCAGTCAGTGGGCTAGCCAAGAGACCCAGTACTTC. Its translation is CASSQWASQETQYF.